This TCR beta chain stems from a study of tumor T cells in aggressive B-cell lymphoma. This clone was found once. The repertoire was sequenced with immunoSEQ multiplex PCR; TCRdb's copy has only in-frame clones and lacks some. The sample includes 5,000 to 7,000 clones, approximately 88% of them seen just once. The CDR3 contains 13 residues. Germline-derived CDR1 and CDR2 are MNHEY and SVGAGI. The germline V and J ends were trimmed by 8 bases and 4 bases, with 14 bases remaining between them. The V gene is TRBV6-5, the J gene TRBJ1-2, with D possibly matching TRBD1 (5 bases). The sample was tumor tissue. This TCR derives from an adult with diffuse large B cell lymphoma. Some clones in this sample may be carry-over from other donors' samples. The DNA for the CDR3 is TGTGCCAGCGGCTACGCGGACATCTATGGCTACACCTTC. This codes for CASGYADIYGYTF.